One sample yielded the 10 T cell receptor beta chains listed below, sequenced in a study of CD8 T cells in Susac syndrome. Random hexamers were used to reverse transcribe an amount of roughly 0.5 to 1 ug RNA. TCRdb re-analysed the immunoSEQ multiplex PCR reads in MiXCR, keeping a single row per CDR3 protein. Here the sample spans hundreds of thousands of distinct CDR3 sequences, approximately 94% being singletons. The sequenced sample was CD4+ T cells from PBMCs. Source of these receptors: a human donor with Susac syndrome.

The rearrangement uses TRBV4-2 and TRBJ2-5; a weak D match, TRBD1 (6 bases). The CDR3 is 13 residues long. V was trimmed by 0 bases and J by 5 bases, leaving 7 bases between them. Per germline, CDR1 LGHNA and CDR2 YNFKEQ. The CDR3 DNA follows: TGTGCCAGCAGCCAAGATACAGGGGAGACCCAGTACTTC. Its protein product is CASSQDTGETQYF.

The rearrangement uses TRBV20-1 and TRBJ2-1; TRBD2 agrees at 7 bases. V shed 0 bases, J shed 0 bases, and the junction held 5 bases outside the gene matches. CDR1 DFQATT and CDR2 SNEGSKA come from the germline V gene (reference sequence). The CDR3 sequence is 16 residues long. The CDR3 region is CSARENLAASYNEQFF. The CDR3 DNA sequence: TGCAGTGCTAGAGAGAACCTAGCGGCCTCCTACAATGAGCAGTTCTTC.

The V call is TRBV6-5, the J call TRBJ1-2, with 7 bases aligning to TRBD1. Germline V gives CDR1 MNHEY, CDR2 SVGAGI. The CDR3 consists of 13 residues. J was trimmed by 2 bases and V by 7 bases; bases with no gene match: 4. CDR3 residues: CASKKTGNYGYTF. The DNA for the CDR3 is TGTGCCAGCAAAAAGACAGGGAACTATGGCTACACCTTC.

This clonotype appeared a few times. The chain combines TRBV30 with TRBJ2-5, with 10 bases that match TRBD1. The CDR3 totals 14 residues. V shed 4 bases, J shed 5 bases, and the junction held 7 bases outside the gene matches. Germline loops: CDR1 GTSNPN, CDR2 SVGIG (reference sequence). The CDR3 sequence: CAWTQTGGQETQYF. DNA for the CDR3: TGTGCCTGGACACAGACAGGGGGCCAGGAGACCCAGTACTTC.

The chain links TRBV29-1 to TRBJ1-3; 10 bases agree with TRBD1. The CDR3 contains 13 residues. In germline, CDR1 is SQVTM, CDR2 ANQGSEA. The V segment lost 7 bases and the J segment 4 bases; nucleotides outside the gene matches: 4. CDR3 DNA sequence: TGCAGCGCGGGACAGGGGTACGGAAACACCATATATTTT. This codes for CSAGQGYGNTIYF.

This clonotype has just one count. The J gene is TRBJ2-7, the V gene TRBV2; D gene unclear. The CDR3 consists of 11 residues. Germline lookup yields CDR1 SNHLY and CDR2 FYNNEI. V lost 3 bases to trimming and J lost 3 bases, with 3 bases between them. CDR3 DNA sequence: TGTGCCAGCAGTGAGATCTACGAGCAGTACTTC. It specifies CASSEIYEQYF.

The chain is built from TRBV7-2 and TRBJ2-6; the D is unclear. Germline CDR1 is SGHTA and CDR2 is FQGNSA. V was cut by 1 base and J by 1 base, with 5 bases left in between. The CDR3 loop spans 15 amino acids. CDR3 sequence (DNA): TGTGCCAGCAGCTTAGAAGCATCTGGGGCCAACGTCCTGACTTTC. Its protein is CASSLEASGANVLTF.

The rearrangement uses TRBV30 and TRBJ2-6; D may be TRBD1 (7 bases). The length of the CDR3 is 22 residues. Germline V gene lookup returns CDR1 GTSNPN and CDR2 SVGIG (reference sequence). V was pared by 0 bases and J by 0 bases, with 27 bases between. CDR3 region: CAWSVKYGGTDLWDSGANVLTF. The CDR3 nucleotides are TGTGCCTGGAGTGTAAAATATGGAGGGACAGACCTCTGGGACTCTGGGGCCAACGTCCTGACTTTC.

The chain employs TRBV6-6 and TRBJ1-5; D might be TRBD1 (5 bases). Germline CDR1 reads MNHNY; CDR2 reads SVGAGI (reference sequence). The ends were cut back, 6 bases at V and 6 bases at J, with 21 bases in the middle. The CDR3 is 16 residues long. CDR3 DNA: TGTGCCAGCAGCACAGCAGGGTTTAACTATGGTCAGCCCCAGCATTTT. It encodes CASSTAGFNYGQPQHF.

J is TRBJ2-1 and V is TRBV5-4; 7 bases agree with TRBD1. Germline loops: CDR1 SGHNT, CDR2 YYREEE (reference sequence). Losses at the gene ends were 3 bases for V and 6 bases for J; bases not matched to a gene: 6. The CDR3 consists of 14 residues. CDR3 DNA: TGTGCCAGCAGCTCGTGGGACAGTTTCAATGAGCAGTTCTTC. This gives the protein CASSSWDSFNEQFF.